The 9 T cell receptor beta chains given below trace back to one sample, sequenced in a study of blood T cells in healthy people across ages (dated by TCRdb to 2014 to 2015). The library was built by means of 5' RACE. Sequenced on an Illumina HiSeq 2500. A second PCR of about 7 to 12 cycles was run with a J-beta primer mix and a sample-barcoded 5' primer. TCRdb reprocessed the public reads (quality trimming at Q25 with fastp, clone calling with MiXCR) and kept in-frame beta chains. Entries that share a CDR3 protein sequence are merged under the most common genes and DNA. This sample is represented by around 1.7 million distinct CDR3 sequences; under 30% of them were singletons. The top ten clonotypes cover 7.7% of the sample. Sequenced: blood. The receptors were sampled from a woman between 25 and 40 years old in good health.

The genes are TRBV20-1 and TRBJ2-4, with D possibly matching TRBD2 (5 bases). The germline gives CDR1 DFQATT, CDR2 SNEGSKA (reference sequence). The CDR3 spans 14 residues. The germline V and J ends were trimmed by 3 bases and 3 bases, with 12 bases remaining between them. DNA for the CDR3: TGCAGTGCTAGGAGGGATTTTGACAAAAACATTCAGTACTTC. It encodes CSARRDFDKNIQYF.

The rearrangement links TRBV6-5 to TRBJ2-5, with a tentative D call TRBD2 (5 bases). The last part of the DNA fits TRBJ2-7 better; the J call may be wrong. CDR3 length equals 14 residues. Looked up from germline, CDR1 is MNHEY and CDR2 is SVGAGI. The CDR3 DNA reads as TGTGCCAGCAGCTTCGGGGATTCCTCTCGCGAGCAGTACTTC. Amino acid sequence: CASSFGDSSREQYF.

This clonotype was counted only a few times. The rearrangement joins TRBV7-3 to TRBJ2-2, with TRBD2 identical over 13 bases. CDR1 and CDR2 (germline): SGHTA, FQGTGA. This CDR3 is 16 amino acids long. Unmatched junction bases numbered 4, after V lost 4 bases and J lost 5 bases. CDR3 in amino acids: CASSSRTSGGTGELFF. DNA for the CDR3: TGTGCCAGCAGCTCAAGGACTAGCGGGGGTACCGGGGAGCTGTTTTTT.

The chain employs TRBV3-1 and TRBJ2-4; D perhaps matches TRBD2 (6 bases). TRBJ2-7 explains the end of the DNA better; the J call may be wrong. The length of the CDR3 is 15 residues. Germline V lookup: CDR1 LGHDT, CDR2 YNNKEL (reference sequence). CDR3 sequence: CASSTLCGAAYEQYF. CDR3 in DNA: TGTGCCAGCAGCACCCTTTGCGGGGCCGCCTACGAGCAGTACTTC.

A few counts support this clonotype. The chain is built from TRBV30 and TRBJ2-7; 7 nucleotides match TRBD1. Germline V CDR1 and CDR2: GTSNPN, SVGIG (reference sequence). The CDR3 has 13 residues. V gave up 3 bases and J gave up 6 bases; unmatched junction bases: 8. In nucleotides, the CDR3 is TGTGCCTGGAGCGCGACAGGGAACTCCGAGCAGTACTTC. It is translated as CAWSATGNSEQYF. The entire variable domain, with the rest obtained from reference TRBV30 and TRBJ2-7, is as follows: SQTIHQWPATLVQPVGSPLSLECTVEGTSNPNLYWYRQAAGRGLQLLFYSVGIGQISSEVPQNLSASRPQDRQFILSSKKLLLSDSGFYLCAWSATGNSEQYFGPGTRLTVT.

V usage is TRBV20-1 and J usage is TRBJ2-4; maybe TRBD2 (6 bases). CDR1 is DFQATT and CDR2 is SNEGSKA in the germline V gene (reference sequence). The CDR3 is made up of 15 amino acids. V was clipped by 5 bases and J by 0 bases, with 14 bases between them. The CDR3 protein is CSAQDGGAAKNIQYF. CDR3 nucleotide sequence: TGCAGTGCTCAAGACGGGGGAGCAGCCAAAAACATTCAGTACTTC.

A few counts support this clonotype. The chain is built from TRBV7-9 and TRBJ2-3; a weak D match, TRBD1 (5 bases). The germline gives CDR1 SEHNR, CDR2 FQNEAQ (reference sequence). Between the trimmed V and J ends, which lost 5 bases and 2 bases, there was a span of 17 bases. CDR3 length equals 16 residues. Here the CDR3 DNA reads TGTGCCAGCAGCGACACGACAGAAAAACCCACAGATACGCAGTATTTT. Translation gives CASSDTTEKPTDTQYF.

The chain recombines TRBV7-2 with TRBJ1-2; unclear D gene. V shed 5 bases and J shed 4 bases, with 14 bases lying between them. There are 14 residues in the CDR3. Per the germline V gene, CDR1 is SGHTA and CDR2 is FQGNSA. CDR3 loop: CASSVSQAGYGYTF. Written as DNA, the CDR3 is TGTGCCAGCAGCGTGAGCCAGGCGGGCTATGGCTACACCTTC.

A few counts support this clonotype. The chain links TRBV18 to TRBJ1-2; D ambiguous. This CDR3 is 12 amino acids long. Trimming removed 8 bases at V and 0 bases at J, with 7 bases between. The germline gives CDR1 KGHSH, CDR2 LQKENI. The CDR3 sequence: CASRAANYGYTF. CDR3 bases: TGTGCCAGCCGGGCGGCTAACTATGGCTACACCTTC. Combining the CDR3 with reference TRBV18 and TRBJ1-2 gives the whole variable domain NAGVMQNPRHLVRRRGQEARLRCSPMKGHSHVYWYRQLPEEGLKFMVYLQKENIIDESGMPKERFSAEFPKEGPSILRIQQVVRGDSAAYFCASRAANYGYTFGSGTRLTVV.